This entry lists 32 T cell receptor beta chains sequenced from one sample in a study of spatial heterogeneity in lung cancer (dated by TCRdb to about 2019). Summary of the overall study and its limitations: The number of expanded intratumoral alpha and beta TCRs correlated with the tumor nonsynonymous mutation count.

These receptors' targets are unknown. Receptor amplification or capture employed 5' RACE. The sample was run on a NextSeq 500. TCRdb trimmed the raw reads at Q25, called clones with MiXCR and kept productive beta chains. CDR3 protein duplicates are merged, each entry listing the most common genes and DNA. Recorded for this sample are 13,000 or so distinct CDR3 sequences; about 6% of them occurred a single time. Jointly, the top ten make up around 10% of the sample. The sample's time point label is to be understood as: sample taken at primary tumor resection. Material: lung tumor tissue, obtained at surgery. These receptors were obtained from a female donor with early-stage non-small cell lung cancer.

A remark on this clonotype: Since it is a stray read in a library aimed at alpha chains, this beta chain has a size that is not meaningful. This chain uses TRBV6-5 with TRBJ1-6; possible D gene TRBD1, 5 bases. The CDR3 runs 17 residues. V was clipped by 6 bases and J by 5 bases, with 20 bases between them. Per germline, CDR1 MNHEY and CDR2 SVGAGI. The CDR3 DNA reads as TGTGCCAGCAGGCCAATAGCAGGGAGGACAAATAATTCACCCCTCCACTTT. It codes for CASRPIAGRTNNSPLHF.

This clonotype occurred many times. This beta chain was picked up by a library intended for alpha chains and is off target, so its count carries little meaning. The J gene is TRBJ2-1, the V gene TRBV28; possible D gene TRBD2, 5 bases. Per germline, CDR1 MDHEN and CDR2 SYDVKM. This CDR3 comprises 15 residues. With 6 bases removed from V and 8 bases from J, the gap between germline ends came to 20 bases. The DNA of the CDR3 is TGTGCCAGCAGCTGGGGTGTAATGCGGGCGGATGAGCAGTTCTTC. Its protein is CASSWGVMRADEQFF.

The sample holds many counts of this clonotype. The library was prepared for alpha chains; this beta chain is a stray read, so its frequency means little. The genes are TRBV7-2 and TRBJ1-2, with D unclear. Germline-derived CDR1 and CDR2 are SGHTA and FQGNSA. The CDR3 has 13 residues. Deletions cut 4 bases from V and 0 bases from J, with 6 bases between. The CDR3 is CASSSSTNYGYTF. The CDR3 nucleotides read TGTGCCAGCAGCTCCTCCACTAACTATGGCTACACCTTC. The variable domain in full, with the rest retrieved from reference TRBV7-2 and TRBJ1-2, is GAGVSQSPSNKVTEKGKDVELRCDPISGHTALYWYRQSLGQGLEFLIYFQGNSAPDKSGLPSDRFSAERTGGSVSTLTIQRTQQEDSAVYLCASSSSTNYGYTFGSGTRLTVV.

The table lists this clonotype with many counts. This beta chain turned up in a library designed for alpha chains; as an off-target read, its abundance says little. The V gene is TRBV7-2, the J gene TRBJ1-6; D uncertain. CDR1 SGHTA and CDR2 FQGNSA come from the germline V gene. This CDR3 region has 13 residues. V gave up 5 bases and J gave up 7 bases, with 9 bases separating them. CDR3 loop: CASSGTENSPLHF. In DNA, the CDR3 is TGTGCCAGCAGCGGAACGGAGAATTCACCCCTCCACTTT. Variable domain in full (rest from reference TRBV7-2 and TRBJ1-6): GAGVSQSPSNKVTEKGKDVELRCDPISGHTALYWYRQSLGQGLEFLIYFQGNSAPDKSGLPSDRFSAERTGGSVSTLTIQRTQQEDSAVYLCASSGTENSPLHFGNGTRLTVT.

This clonotype was observed many times. This beta chain represents an off-target read in a library built for alpha chains; its size is of limited meaning. The rearrangement links TRBV6-2 or TRBV6-3 to TRBJ2-7, with 7 bases matching TRBD2. The germline CDR1 and CDR2 sequences are MNHEY and SVGEGT. The CDR3 runs to 14 residues. Losses at the gene ends were 0 bases for V and 8 bases for J; bases not matched to a gene: 7. The CDR3 DNA reads as TGTGCCAGCAGTTACTCGCGGCAGGGAGGGAAGCAGTACTTC. Translating it yields CASSYSRQGGKQYF.

This clonotype qualifies as medium-sized. As an off-target read in a library built for alpha chains, this beta chain has a frequency of little significance. The rearrangement links TRBV12-3 or TRBV12-4 to TRBJ1-4; D is uncertain. This CDR3 has 14 amino acids. The V and J ends lost 6 bases and 8 bases respectively, with 16 bases between them. The CDR3 DNA sequence: TGTGCCAGCAGGAGAGCGGCAGGCTCAGAAAAACTGTTTTTT. Protein sequence: CASRRAAGSEKLFF.

This clonotype appeared many times. This beta chain turned up in a library designed for alpha chains; as an off-target read, its abundance says little. The chain carries TRBV2 and TRBJ2-7; 9 bases are a match to TRBD2. The CDR3 contains 11 residues. CDR1 and CDR2 from the germline V gene are SNHLY and FYNNEI. V lost 7 bases and J lost 13; bases outside the gene matches: 8. The DNA for the CDR3 is TGTGCCAGCACCCTGAGGGGACTAGCCTACTTC. It codes for CASTLRGLAYF.

In this sample, this clonotype is medium-sized. Found in a library prepared for alpha chains, this beta chain is an off-target read, and its abundance has little meaning. The chain carries TRBV27 and TRBJ2-7; 7 bases align to TRBD2. Germline CDR1 MNHEY, CDR2 SMNVEV (reference sequence). CDR3 size: 13 residues. The V gene end was trimmed by 8 bases and the J gene end by 3 bases; junction bases not matched to a gene: 7. The CDR3 bases are TGTGCCAGCCGGGGGAGGGGTTACTACGAGCAGTACTTC. It is translated as CASRGRGYYEQYF.

This clonotype occurred many times. With the library built for alpha chains, this beta chain is off target and its frequency is not meaningful. This chain links TRBV11-2 with TRBJ2-1; 10 bases are shared with TRBD1. This CDR3 contains 17 residues. In germline, CDR1 is SGHAT, CDR2 FQNNGV. The V segment lost 5 bases and the J segment 8 bases; nucleotides outside the gene matches: 15. The chain's CDR3 is CASSPWAGTGAGDEQFF. The CDR3 coding sequence is TGTGCCAGCAGCCCTTGGGCCGGGACAGGGGCTGGGGATGAGCAGTTCTTC.

In its sample, this clonotype was seen many times. As an off-target read in a library built for alpha chains, this beta chain has a frequency of little significance. Here the CDR3 reads CSARGALNTEAFF. CDR3 DNA sequence: TGCAGTGCTAGGGGCGCCCTGAACACTGAAGCTTTCTTT. The chain carries TRBV20-1 and TRBJ1-1, with unresolved D. This CDR3 comprises 13 residues. Trimming took 3 bases from V and 0 from J, leaving 8 bases between them. Germline assignment: CDR1 DFQATT and CDR2 SNEGSKA (reference sequence).

This clonotype was recorded at least ten times. This beta chain was picked up by a library intended for alpha chains and is off target, so its count carries little meaning. The chain uses TRBV15 and TRBJ1-6; tentatively, D is TRBD1 (5 bases). CDR1 and CDR2 from the germline V gene are LNHNV and YYDKDF (reference sequence). This CDR3 is built from 15 residues. V was pared by 3 bases and J by 6 bases, with 12 bases between. CDR3 region: CATSSKGRINSPLHF. The CDR3, as DNA: TGTGCCACCAGCAGCAAGGGACGGATTAATTCACCCCTCCACTTT.

This clonotype was recorded at least ten times. A library prepared for alpha chains yielded this beta chain as an off-target read; its size is of little meaning. CDR3: CASRTQIQETQYF. CDR3 coding DNA: TGTGCCAGCAGAACACAGATTCAAGAGACCCAGTACTTC. The rearrangement links TRBV7-2 to TRBJ2-5; D remains unclear. Germline CDR1 and CDR2: SGHTA and FQGNSA. V lost 6 bases and J lost 2, with 10 bases in between. The CDR3 runs 13 residues.

The table lists this clonotype with many counts. This beta chain came through as a stray read in a library set up for alpha chains, and its size says little. The chain uses TRBV2 and TRBJ2-3; D possibly corresponds to TRBD1 (5 bases). Per germline, CDR1 SNHLY and CDR2 FYNNEI. Trimming pared 9 bases from V and 4 bases from J, leaving 20 bases between. The CDR3 consists of 15 residues. CDR3 amino acids: CARNIETWGPDTQYF. Written as DNA, the CDR3 is TGTGCCAGGAACATAGAGACCTGGGGCCCAGATACGCAGTATTTT.

This clonotype was counted many times. Because the library targeted alpha chains, this beta chain is an off-target read whose size means little. The gene calls are TRBV6-1 and TRBJ2-3; possible D gene TRBD2, 6 bases. CDR1 MNHNS and CDR2 SASEGT come from the germline V gene. The CDR3 runs 15 residues. Trimming shortened V by 6 bases and J by 1 base, and 14 bases separated the two germline ends. CDR3 DNA sequence: TGTGCCAGCAGAACGTTCAGGGAGGGCACAGATACGCAGTATTTT. Its translation is CASRTFREGTDTQYF.

Ten or more counts support this clonotype. This beta chain is an off-target read within a library intended for alpha chains, so its frequency means little. This chain joins TRBV11-2 and TRBJ2-2; D gene uncertain. Trimming removed 7 bases at V and 5 bases at J, with 14 bases between. Germline V gene sequence: CDR1 SGHAT, CDR2 FQNNGV. The CDR3 is 14 amino acids. The CDR3 DNA is TGTGCCAGCAAAACAAAGGGTTGGACCGGGGAGCTGTTTTTT. Encoded protein: CASKTKGWTGELFF.

This clonotype is deemed medium-sized. This beta chain was picked up by a library intended for alpha chains and is off target, so its count carries little meaning. V usage is TRBV11-2 and J usage is TRBJ1-1; D might be TRBD1 (5 bases). Trimming stripped 6 bases from V and 1 base from J, with 15 bases between. The CDR3 covers 15 residues. Germline V gene sequence: CDR1 SGHAT, CDR2 FQNNGV. The CDR3 DNA is TGTGCCAGCAGGAGCTGGGGGAAGAGGAACACTGAAGCTTTCTTT. Protein: CASRSWGKRNTEAFF.

This clonotype was recorded at least ten times. This beta chain is an off-target read within a library intended for alpha chains, so its frequency means little. The J gene is TRBJ1-5, the V gene TRBV20-1; D perhaps matches TRBD1 (6 bases). V lost 3 bases, J lost 0 bases, and 30 bases lay in between. This CDR3 has 21 amino acids. Germline V gene sequence: CDR1 DFQATT, CDR2 SNEGSKA (reference sequence). The CDR3 DNA is TGCAGTGCTAGTACTTCCTTAGTCCCGTGGGGGGCCCATCTTAGCAATCAGCCCCAGCATTTT. It translates to CSASTSLVPWGAHLSNQPQHF.

This clonotype was observed a handful of times. Because this beta chain is a stray read in a library intended to capture alpha chains, its abundance should not be given much weight. The V call is TRBV28, the J call TRBJ2-7; no firm D call. With 4 bases removed from V and 0 bases from J, the gap between germline ends came to 10 bases. Germline-derived CDR1 and CDR2 are MDHEN and SYDVKM. This CDR3 is 14 amino acids long. The CDR3 spells CASSSPLSSYEQYF. For the CDR3, the DNA is TGTGCCAGCAGTTCGCCTCTAAGCTCCTACGAGCAGTACTTC.

Concerning this clonotype: This beta chain appears as a stray read in a library generated for alpha chains; its size is not informative. The chain combines TRBV20-1 with TRBJ2-7; D remains unclear. In germline, CDR1 is DFQATT, CDR2 SNEGSKA (reference sequence). This CDR3 spans 12 amino acids. V lost 3 bases, J lost 3 bases, and 9 bases lay in between. The CDR3 sequence: CSASPEYYEQYF. CDR3 DNA: TGCAGTGCTAGCCCCGAGTACTACGAGCAGTACTTC.

This clonotype appeared many times. Found in a library prepared for alpha chains, this beta chain is an off-target read, and its abundance has little meaning. The chain couples TRBV4-1 to TRBJ2-7; D uncertain. The CDR3 has 15 residues. Germline V lookup: CDR1 MGHRA, CDR2 YSYEKL. Trimming cost V 1 base and J 1 base, with 11 bases left between them. This CDR3 is CASSQAVSSSYEQYF. The CDR3 nucleotides are TGCGCCAGCAGCCAAGCGGTTTCCAGTTCCTACGAGCAGTACTTC.

This clonotype is termed medium-sized (0.01 to 0.1%). Because this beta chain is a stray read in a library intended to capture alpha chains, its abundance should not be given much weight. The V gene is TRBV7-9, the J gene TRBJ2-3, with TRBD1 matching 7 bases. V shed 6 bases, J shed 1 base, and the junction held 7 bases outside the gene matches. CDR3 length equals 15 residues. Looked up from germline, CDR1 is SEHNR and CDR2 is FQNEAQ (reference sequence). This CDR3 reads CASRMGQSGTDTQYF. As DNA, the CDR3 is TGTGCCAGCAGAATGGGACAGTCGGGCACAGATACGCAGTATTTT.

This clonotype was observed at least ten times. The library was built for alpha chains, so this beta chain is an off-target read and its size means little. The gene calls are TRBV20-1 and TRBJ1-5; D is perhaps TRBD1 (5 bases). Trimming left V 3 bases short and J 3 bases short, with 12 bases between. The CDR3 covers 14 residues. The germline V gene has CDR1 DFQATT and CDR2 SNEGSKA (reference sequence). The CDR3 loop is CSASKGWLNQPQHF. The CDR3, as DNA: TGCAGTGCTAGTAAGGGGTGGCTCAATCAGCCCCAGCATTTT.

This clonotype was seen at least ten times. Since the library was made to target alpha chains, this beta chain is a stray read and its abundance is not meaningful. The chain couples TRBV3-1 to TRBJ1-1; maybe TRBD1 (5 bases). V lost 1 base to trimming and J lost 5 bases, with 11 bases between them. Germline V gene data show CDR1 as LGHDT and CDR2 as YNNKEL (reference sequence). The CDR3 has 14 residues. The CDR3 DNA reads TGTGCCAGCAGCCAAGTTGGGGGTAGAACTGAAGCTTTCTTT. This gives the protein CASSQVGGRTEAFF.

This clonotype is medium-sized by share. This beta chain lies outside the target of a library built for alpha chains; its clone size means little. The CDR3 coding sequence is TGCGCCAGCAGTAAGGGCGGGGGGACCCAAGAGACCCAGTACTTC. It is translated as CASSKGGGTQETQYF. The J gene is TRBJ2-5, the V gene TRBV10-2, with TRBD2 matching 8 bases. With V trimmed by 5 bases and J by 1 base, 6 bases remained unmatched. The CDR3 is 15 amino acids. Germline CDR1 is WSHSY and CDR2 is SAAADI.

In this sample, this clonotype turned up many times. For a library built for alpha chains, this beta chain is a stray read; little rests on its size. The rearrangement uses TRBV7-9 and TRBJ1-6; TRBD1 might be the D (5 bases). V lost 6 bases and J 0 bases, leaving 9 bases between the germline ends. The CDR3 sequence is 15 residues long. Germline CDR1 is SEHNR and CDR2 is FQNEAQ (reference sequence). CDR3 loop: CASRTASSYNSPLHF. The CDR3 region has the DNA TGTGCCAGCAGGACAGCCAGCTCCTATAATTCACCCCTCCACTTT.

By its share, this clonotype is medium-sized. A library prepared for alpha chains yielded this beta chain as an off-target read; its size is of little meaning. The chain employs TRBV9 and TRBJ2-5; 12 bases fit TRBD1. CDR3 length: 18 amino acids. CDR1 and CDR2 from the germline V gene are SGDLS and YYNGEE. V lost 0 bases and J lost 4; bases outside the gene matches: 10. CDR3 bases: TGTGCCAGCAGCGTAGGAACCGGGACAGGGGGCATCCCAGAGACCCAGTACTTC. Protein product: CASSVGTGTGGIPETQYF.

This clonotype occurred many times. Being off target in a library aimed at alpha chains, this beta chain has a size of little meaning. The rearrangement joins TRBV6-6 to TRBJ2-1; 9 bases map to TRBD2. Trimming cost V 6 bases and J 7 bases; bases outside gene matches: 13. Germline CDR1 reads MNHNY; CDR2 reads SVGAGI (reference sequence). The CDR3 is 16 amino acids. This CDR3 reads CASSTLSGGILNEQFF. The CDR3 bases are TGTGCCAGCAGCACCCTAAGCGGGGGGATATTGAATGAGCAGTTCTTC.

In its sample, this clonotype was seen many times. Because the library targeted alpha chains, this beta chain is an off-target read whose size means little. This chain links TRBV2 with TRBJ1-2; no firm D call. The germline V and J ends were trimmed by 8 bases and 0 bases, with 4 bases remaining between them. The CDR3 extends over 11 amino acids. Per the germline V gene, CDR1 is SNHLY and CDR2 is FYNNEI. The CDR3 nucleotides are TGTGCCAGCTGGGCTAACTATGGCTACACCTTC. Translation: CASWANYGYTF.

This clonotype came up many times. The library was prepared for alpha chains; this beta chain is a stray read, so its frequency means little. The V call is TRBV7-9, the J call TRBJ1-2; D is perhaps TRBD1 (5 bases). CDR1 and CDR2 from the germline V gene are SEHNR and FQNEAQ (reference sequence). This CDR3 has 14 amino acids. The ends were cut back, 0 bases at V and 4 bases at J, with 9 bases in the middle. The CDR3 DNA reads TGTGCCAGCAGCTTAGCCGGGACGGGCTATGGCTACACCTTC. Its protein product is CASSLAGTGYGYTF. Full variable domain (outside the CDR3, taken from reference TRBV7-9 and TRBJ1-2): DTGVSQNPRHKITKRGQNVTFRCDPISEHNRLYWYRQTLGQGPEFLTYFQNEAQLEKSRLLSDRFSAERPKGSFSTLEIQRTEQGDSAMYLCASSLAGTGYGYTFGSGTRLTVV.

This clonotype was observed at least ten times. Little can be read into the size of this beta chain, an off-target read in a library designed for alpha chains. The rearrangement joins TRBV20-1 to TRBJ1-2, with D perhaps TRBD1 (5 bases). Germline V gene data show CDR1 as DFQATT and CDR2 as SNEGSKA (reference sequence). This CDR3 region has 15 residues. The V gene lost 5 bases and the J gene lost 2 bases, with 18 bases spanning the gap. The CDR3 nucleotides read TGCAGTGCTGGAAGAGCGGGGCAAGGCAACTATGGCTACACCTTC. Protein sequence: CSAGRAGQGNYGYTF.

There are many counts of this clonotype. With the library built for alpha chains, this beta chain is off target and its frequency is not meaningful. The J gene is TRBJ2-1, the V gene TRBV5-4, with a possible D match to TRBD1 (5 bases). Trimming stripped 1 base from V and 8 bases from J, with 10 bases between. The germline V gene has CDR1 SGHNT and CDR2 YYREEE (reference sequence). The CDR3 is 13 residues long. The CDR3 here is CASSLNWGYEQFF. For the CDR3, the DNA is TGTGCCAGCAGCTTGAATTGGGGCTATGAGCAGTTCTTC.

Ten or more counts support this clonotype. Found in a library prepared for alpha chains, this beta chain is an off-target read, and its abundance has little meaning. The chain joins TRBV10-3 to TRBJ2-7; 9 nucleotides line up with TRBD1. V shed 3 bases and J 3 bases; nucleotides not matched to a gene: 6. CDR1 and CDR2 from the germline V gene are ENHRY and SYGVKD. This CDR3 has 15 amino acids. The CDR3 loop reads CAISDKGQGGYEQYF. Written as DNA, the CDR3 is TGTGCCATCAGTGATAAGGGACAGGGTGGCTACGAGCAGTACTTC.